A single sample is the source of the 26 T cell receptor beta chains below, sequenced in a study of blood T cell repertoires in COVID-19 (dated by TCRdb to 2018 to 2020). Receptor amplification or capture employed the immunoSEQ multiplex PCR assay. TCRdb retrieved this table from immuneACCESS and kept in-frame rearrangements only. Not all clones are present; in checked studies, unresolved V genes account for under half, and no reason is known for the remainder. The sample data list under 300,000 clones, and roughly 86% of these were observed just once. 1.9% of the sample belongs to the ten largest clones. The specimen was PBMCs or T cells enriched from blood (not recorded which). These receptors were taken from a woman aged 55-75 years who had recovered from COVID-19.

The rearrangement uses TRBV2 and TRBJ2-2; 7 bases agree with TRBD1. CDR3 size: 15 residues. CDR1 SNHLY and CDR2 FYNNEI come from the germline V gene. Unmatched junction bases numbered 11, after V lost 6 bases and J lost 7 bases. CDR3 protein: CASRALAGGNGELFF. The CDR3 DNA sequence: TGTGCCAGCAGAGCCCTGGCAGGGGGAAACGGGGAGCTGTTTTTT. Supplemented by reference TRBV2 and TRBJ2-2, the full variable domain reads EPEVTQTPSHQVTQMGQEVILRCVPISNHLYFYWYRQILGQKVEFLVSFYNNEISEKSEIFDDQFSVERPDGSNFTLKIRSTKLEDSAMYFCASRALAGGNGELFFGEGSRLTVL.

V and J are TRBV15 and TRBJ2-5; the D gene is possibly TRBD2 (5 bases). V lost 4 bases to trimming and J lost 3 bases, with 18 bases between them. The CDR3 is made up of 16 amino acids. Germline assignment: CDR1 LNHNV and CDR2 YYDKDF (reference sequence). The CDR3 DNA sequence: TGTGCCACCAGCATTCTAGACGCGGGCAGAGAAGAGACCCAGTACTTC. As protein: CATSILDAGREETQYF. Full variable domain (rest looked up from reference TRBV15 and TRBJ2-5): DAMVIQNPRYQVTQFGKPVTLSCSQTLNHNVMYWYQQKSSQAPKLLFHYYDKDFNNEADTPDNFQSRRPNTSFCFLDIRSPGLGDTAMYLCATSILDAGREETQYFGPGTRLLVL.

The chain joins TRBV5-6 to TRBJ1-3; D unresolved. Germline-derived CDR1 and CDR2 are SGHDT and YYEEEE. V lost 0 bases to trimming and J lost 0 bases, with 4 bases between them. CDR3 size: 14 residues. For the CDR3, the DNA is TGTGCCAGCAGCTTGGACAGCTCTGGAAACACCATATATTTT. It translates to CASSLDSSGNTIYF.

This clone was seen a handful of times. The rearrangement joins TRBV7-3 to TRBJ2-4; 7 nucleotides match TRBD2. The V gene end was trimmed by 4 bases and the J gene end by 6 bases; junction bases not matched to a gene: 3. Germline CDR1 SGHTA, CDR2 FQGTGA. The CDR3 length is 13 residues. CDR3: CASSSGGGNIQYF. For the CDR3, the DNA is TGTGCCAGCAGCTCGGGGGGTGGAAACATTCAGTACTTC.

V gene TRBV5-5 combines with J gene TRBJ2-4; 7 bases line up with TRBD2. Germline CDR1 is SGHKS and CDR2 is YYEKEE (reference sequence). This CDR3 is built from 13 residues. The V gene end was trimmed by 2 bases and the J gene end by 5 bases; junction bases not matched to a gene: 1. The CDR3 sequence is CASSFGGENIQYF. The DNA for the CDR3 is TGTGCCAGCAGCTTTGGGGGGGAAAACATTCAGTACTTC. Supplemented by reference TRBV5-5 and TRBJ2-4, the full variable domain reads DAGVTQSPTHLIKTRGQQVTLRCSPISGHKSVSWYQQVLGQGPQFIFQYYEKEERGRGNFPDRFSARQFPNYSSELNVNALLLGDSALYLCASSFGGENIQYFGAGTRLSVL.

The chain uses TRBV13 and TRBJ1-5; a possible D gene is TRBD1 (6 bases). V lost 4 bases and J 3 bases, leaving 19 bases between the germline ends. The germline gives CDR1 PRHDT, CDR2 FYEKMQ (reference sequence). CDR3 size: 17 residues. CDR3 bases: TGTGCCAGCAGCTGGCTTAGAACGGGGGGCTTCAATCAGCCCCAGCATTTT. Translated: CASSWLRTGGFNQPQHF.

This clone was observed a single time. The gene calls are TRBV2 and TRBJ2-7; D may be TRBD2 (6 bases). Germline lookup yields CDR1 SNHLY and CDR2 FYNNEI. The CDR3 extends over 12 amino acids. Trimming took 6 bases from V and 2 from J, leaving 8 bases between them. The CDR3 spells CASSRLAYEQYF. CDR3 DNA sequence: TGTGCCAGCAGCAGACTAGCCTACGAGCAGTACTTC. Based on the CDR3 plus reference TRBV2 and TRBJ2-7, the full variable domain is EPEVTQTPSHQVTQMGQEVILRCVPISNHLYFYWYRQILGQKVEFLVSFYNNEISEKSEIFDDQFSVERPDGSNFTLKIRSTKLEDSAMYFCASSRLAYEQYFGPGTRLTVT.

The chain employs TRBV6-4 and TRBJ1-4, with TRBD1 identical over 8 bases. J lost 5 bases, V lost 4 bases, and 9 bases had no gene match. Looked up from germline, CDR1 is MRHNA and CDR2 is SNTAGT. The CDR3 contains 16 residues. As DNA, the CDR3 is TGTGCCAGCAGTGCTACTTCGACAGGGGCGAATGAAAAACTGTTTTTT. Encoded protein: CASSATSTGANEKLFF.

The V and J genes are TRBV2 and TRBJ2-7; 11 nucleotides match TRBD2. Germline loops: CDR1 SNHLY, CDR2 FYNNEI. V lost 3 bases, J lost 2 bases, and 3 bases stayed unmatched. The CDR3 runs to 15 residues. CDR3 sequence (DNA): TGTGCCAGCAGTGATCAACTAGCGGGAGCCTACGAGCAGTACTTC. Protein sequence: CASSDQLAGAYEQYF.

The chain employs TRBV28 and TRBJ2-5, with TRBD2 matching 8 bases. The germline gives CDR1 MDHEN, CDR2 SYDVKM. This CDR3 has 18 residues. V gave up 7 bases and J gave up 4 bases; unmatched junction bases: 20. The CDR3 region has the DNA TGTGCCAGCATTCCTTCTTGGCGGGGGGATGGATCGTTAGAGACCCAGTACTTC. Translation gives CASIPSWRGDGSLETQYF.

This chain uses TRBV19 with TRBJ1-4, with D possibly being TRBD1 (5 bases). This CDR3 spans 15 amino acids. The germline V and J ends were trimmed by 4 bases and 2 bases, with 11 bases remaining between them. CDR1 and CDR2 from the germline V gene are LNHDA and SQIVND (reference sequence). CDR3 residues: CASSSRDVTNEKLFF. The CDR3 nucleotides read TGTGCCAGTAGTAGCAGGGATGTCACTAATGAAAAACTGTTTTTT.

The V and J genes are TRBV6-5 and TRBJ1-5; 7 bases match TRBD1. V was pared by 9 bases and J by 5 bases, with 7 bases of the junction left unmatched. The CDR3 has 13 amino acids. Looked up from germline, CDR1 is MNHEY and CDR2 is SVGAGI. CDR3 nucleotide sequence: TGTGCCAGTTTACGGGACAGCCATCAGCCCCAGCATTTT. Translating it yields CASLRDSHQPQHF.

The rearrangement joins TRBV19 to TRBJ2-1; the match to TRBD2 covers 15 bases. Per the germline V gene, CDR1 is LNHDA and CDR2 is SQIVND (reference sequence). With V trimmed by 5 bases and J by 3 bases, 17 bases remained unmatched. The CDR3 totals 21 residues. For the CDR3, the DNA is TGTGCCAGTAGTTCCGGGAGCCCGGGACTAGCGGGAGGATCGCTCTACAATGAGCAGTTCTTC. This translates into CASSSGSPGLAGGSLYNEQFF.

The CDR3: CASSSWGEITDTQYF. CDR3 coding DNA: TGTGCCAGTAGTTCGTGGGGGGAGATCACAGATACGCAGTATTTT. The rearrangement uses TRBV19 and TRBJ2-3; perhaps TRBD2 as D (6 bases). This CDR3 contains 15 residues. V was pared by 5 bases and J by 2 bases, with 14 bases between. The germline CDR1 and CDR2 sequences are LNHDA and SQIVND (reference sequence).

The V and J genes are TRBV19 and TRBJ1-2; TRBD1 aligns across 9 bases. Germline-derived CDR1 and CDR2 are LNHDA and SQIVND (reference sequence). This CDR3 is 16 amino acids long. Unmatched junction bases numbered 15, after V lost 10 bases and J lost 3 bases. CDR3 nucleotide sequence: TGTGCCACCGCGCGTACTGGGACAGGGAACGACTATGGCTACACCTTC. It codes for CATARTGTGNDYGYTF.

V gene TRBV5-4 combines with J gene TRBJ2-1; no reliable D call. Germline V gene lookup returns CDR1 SGHNT and CDR2 YYREEE (reference sequence). V was pared by 1 base and J by 7 bases, with 15 bases between. The CDR3 extends over 15 amino acids. CDR3 protein: CASSLSAGLSNEQFF. In nucleotides, the CDR3 is TGTGCCAGCAGCTTGTCGGCCGGGTTAAGTAATGAGCAGTTCTTC.

The chain combines TRBV11-3 with TRBJ2-1; D not resolved. Looked up from germline, CDR1 is SGHNT and CDR2 is YENEEA. The V gene lost 1 base and the J gene lost 14 bases, with 9 bases spanning the gap. CDR3 size: 11 residues. The CDR3 is CASSLGRMEFF. In DNA form, the CDR3 reads TGTGCCAGCAGCTTAGGGCGGATGGAGTTCTTC.

This chain links TRBV7-9 with TRBJ2-4, with TRBD2 matching 12 bases. The CDR3 has 14 residues. Looked up from germline, CDR1 is SEHNR and CDR2 is FQNEAQ (reference sequence). V lost 8 bases to trimming and J lost 8 bases; unmatched junction nucleotides: 7. The CDR3 nucleotides are TGTGCCAGCCGCCTAGCGGGGGGGTTCGACATTCAGTACTTC. The encoded protein is CASRLAGGFDIQYF.

The chain carries TRBV7-3 and TRBJ2-5; 7 bases map to TRBD2. This CDR3 has 15 amino acids. Trimming took 5 bases from V and 5 from J; bases not matched to a gene: 11. The germline CDR1 and CDR2 sequences are SGHTA and FQGTGA. This CDR3 is CASSLSGTNGETQYF. CDR3 bases: TGTGCCAGCAGCCTCTCCGGGACTAATGGGGAGACCCAGTACTTC.

The gene calls are TRBV3-1 (or the pseudogene TRBV3-2) and TRBJ1-1, with no clear D. Germline V lookup: CDR1 LGHDT, CDR2 YNNKEL (reference sequence). Trimming removed 5 bases from V and 8 bases from J, with 12 bases in between. The CDR3 has 12 amino acids. The CDR3 nucleotides are TGTGCCAGCAGCACATGGACGGGGGAAGCTTTCTTT. Its protein is CASSTWTGEAFF.

This sequence joins TRBV18 and TRBJ2-1; 7 bases are a match to TRBD2. Germline V gives CDR1 KGHSH, CDR2 LQKENI. The junction had 12 bases not matched to a gene; V was cut back by 0 bases and J by 10 bases. CDR3 size: 16 residues. The CDR3 loop reads CASSPPGLTLGTEQFF. CDR3 DNA sequence: TGTGCCAGCTCACCACCGGGACTAACCCTAGGAACAGAGCAGTTCTTC. Together with reference TRBV18 and TRBJ2-1, the CDR3 gives the full variable domain: NAGVMQNPRHLVRRRGQEARLRCSPMKGHSHVYWYRQLPEEGLKFMVYLQKENIIDESGMPKERFSAEFPKEGPSILRIQQVVRGDSAAYFCASSPPGLTLGTEQFFGPGTRLTVL.

The chain recombines TRBV30 with TRBJ2-1; D call uncertain. This CDR3 has 14 residues. Germline V gene lookup returns CDR1 GTSNPN and CDR2 SVGIG (reference sequence). Trimming took off 1 base at V and 2 bases at J, with 9 bases between the two ends. CDR3 nucleotide sequence: TGTGCCTGGAGTGACGTGAGGCCCTACAATGAGCAGTTCTTC. This encodes CAWSDVRPYNEQFF.

Of note for this clone: A read error may account for a junction end that differs from germline. This chain connects TRBV29-1 to TRBJ1-2; TRBD1 matches at 7 bases. The CDR3 has 14 residues. Germline V gives CDR1 SQVTM, CDR2 ANQGSEA. The CDR3, as DNA: TGCAGCGTCCCCGGGACAGAAAACAACTATCGCTACACCTTC. It encodes CSVPGTENNYRYTF.

This chain connects TRBV11-2 to TRBJ2-2; TRBD1 is a possible D gene (5 bases). Germline CDR1 SGHAT, CDR2 FQNNGV. The V end lost 1 base, the J end lost 5 bases, and 8 bases lay between the germline ends. CDR3 length: 14 residues. Written as DNA, the CDR3 is TGTGCCAGCAGCTTAGGTACAGGAACCGGGGAGCTGTTTTTT. As protein: CASSLGTGTGELFF. The full variable domain, its missing parts supplied by reference TRBV11-2 and TRBJ2-2, is EAGVAQSPRYKIIEKRQSVAFWCNPISGHATLYWYQQILGQGPKLLIQFQNNGVVDDSQLPKDRFSAERLKGVDSTLKIQPAKLEDSAVYLCASSLGTGTGELFFGEGSRLTVL.

The chain combines TRBV5-1 with TRBJ1-2; TRBD1 aligns across 9 bases. J was trimmed by 5 bases and V by 4 bases; bases with no gene match: 6. Per the germline V gene, CDR1 is SGHRS and CDR2 is YFSETQ. The CDR3 is made up of 14 amino acids. The CDR3 sequence is CASSDPGQGYGYTF. CDR3 sequence (DNA): TGCGCCAGCAGCGACCCGGGACAGGGTTATGGCTACACCTTC.

V is TRBV27 and J is TRBJ2-1; D is perhaps TRBD2 (5 bases). The germline V and J ends were trimmed by 7 bases and 7 bases, with 14 bases remaining between them. The CDR3 has 13 amino acids. Germline loops: CDR1 MNHEY, CDR2 SMNVEV (reference sequence). CDR3 coding DNA: TGTGCCAGCACCCCCCGTCGGGGAAATGAGCAGTTCTTC. Translated: CASTPRRGNEQFF.